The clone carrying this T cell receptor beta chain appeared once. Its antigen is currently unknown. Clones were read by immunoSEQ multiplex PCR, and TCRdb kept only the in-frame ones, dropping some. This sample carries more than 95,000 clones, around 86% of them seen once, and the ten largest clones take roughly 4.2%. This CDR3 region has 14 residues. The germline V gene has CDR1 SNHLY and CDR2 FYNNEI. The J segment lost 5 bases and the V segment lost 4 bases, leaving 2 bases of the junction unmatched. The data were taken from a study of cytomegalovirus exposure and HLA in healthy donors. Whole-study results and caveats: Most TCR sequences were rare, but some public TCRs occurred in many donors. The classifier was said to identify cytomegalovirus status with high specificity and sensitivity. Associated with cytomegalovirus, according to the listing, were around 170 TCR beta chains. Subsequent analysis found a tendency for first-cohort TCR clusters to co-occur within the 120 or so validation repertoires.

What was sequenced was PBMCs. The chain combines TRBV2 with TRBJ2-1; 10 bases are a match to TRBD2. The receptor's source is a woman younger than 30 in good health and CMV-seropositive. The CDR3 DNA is TGTGCCAGCAGTGCCACTAGCGGGAACAATGAGCAGTTCTTC. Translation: CASSATSGNNEQFF.